One and the same sample provided the 32 T cell receptor beta chains below, sequenced in a study of blood T cell repertoires in COVID-19. TCRdb keeps only in-frame clones here, not all; method: immunoSEQ multiplex PCR. The profile covers 120,000 to 150,000 clones, with over 80% appearing a single time and roughly two fifths taken by the ten largest. Input material: peripheral blood. All receptors derive from a man aged 45-60 years who had recovered from COVID-19.

The chain joins TRBV11-2 to TRBJ2-1; 11 positions match TRBD2. Germline-derived CDR1 and CDR2 are SGHAT and FQNNGV. The CDR3 spans 15 residues. The J segment lost 8 bases and the V segment lost 1 base, leaving 4 bases of the junction unmatched. The chain's CDR3 is CASSLGLAGSDEQFF. CDR3 DNA sequence: TGTGCCAGCAGCTTAGGACTAGCGGGGTCGGATGAGCAGTTCTTC.

The J gene is TRBJ1-2, the V gene TRBV7-9, with 8 bases identical to TRBD1. Germline lookup yields CDR1 SEHNR and CDR2 FQNEAQ (reference sequence). CDR3 length: 16 amino acids. Trimming cost V 4 bases and J 4 bases; bases outside gene matches: 11. CDR3 nucleotides: TGTGCCAGCAGCTCCACTGCAGGGGGCAGCGGCTATGGCTACACCTTC. The encoded protein is CASSSTAGGSGYGYTF.

The chain has TRBV6-2 or TRBV6-3 and TRBJ2-2; 14 positions agree with TRBD2. Germline CDR1 is MNHEY and CDR2 is SVGEGT. The ends lost 0 bases at V and 3 bases at J; junction bases unmatched: 9. The CDR3 covers 20 residues. CDR3: CASSYSTWTSGGQYTGELFF. The CDR3 DNA reads TGTGCCAGCAGTTACTCGACTTGGACTAGCGGGGGGCAGTACACCGGGGAGCTGTTTTTT.

The gene calls are TRBV24-1 and TRBJ1-3, with D hard to call. The CDR3 is 15 residues long. Trimming left V 4 bases short and J 0 bases short, with 9 bases between. Germline loops: CDR1 KGHDR, CDR2 SFDVKD. The CDR3 protein is CATSDLRISGNTIYF. The CDR3 DNA follows: TGTGCCACCAGTGACCTCAGGATCTCTGGAAACACCATATATTTT.

This clone came up a few times. This sequence joins TRBV20-1 and TRBJ2-3; TRBD2 is a possible D gene (7 bases). V was clipped by 3 bases and J by 8 bases, with 15 bases between them. The CDR3 loop spans 13 amino acids. CDR1 is DFQATT, CDR2 SNEGSKA, per germline (reference sequence). The CDR3 region has the DNA TGCAGTGCTAGTACCGGGGGGCTGGGTACGCAGTATTTT. Its translation: CSASTGGLGTQYF.

The chain combines TRBV19 with TRBJ1-5; weak D call: TRBD1 (5 bases). The CDR3 runs to 19 residues. Trimming removed 0 bases at V and 3 bases at J, with 21 bases between. CDR1 is LNHDA and CDR2 is SQIVND in the germline V gene (reference sequence). CDR3 coding DNA: TGTGCCAGTAGTATAGATCTAAGAAGGGGCCTTGTGAACAATCAGCCCCAGCATTTT. This encodes CASSIDLRRGLVNNQPQHF.

CDR3 amino acids: CASSPWTGIFSYEQYF. In nucleotides, the CDR3 is TGCGCCAGCAGCCCCTGGACAGGCATTTTCTCCTACGAGCAGTACTTC. This rearrangement joins TRBV5-1 to TRBJ2-7; TRBD1 matches 7 bases. The CDR3 is 16 residues long. CDR1 is SGHRS, CDR2 YFSETQ, per germline. V shed 4 bases, J shed 0 bases, and the junction held 10 bases outside the gene matches. Supplemented by reference TRBV5-1 and TRBJ2-7, the full variable domain reads KAGVTQTPRYLIKTRGQQVTLSCSPISGHRSVSWYQQTPGQGLQFLFEYFSETQRNKGNFPGRFSGRQFSNSRSEMNVSTLELGDSALYLCASSPWTGIFSYEQYFGPGTRLTVT.

This clone was observed a single time. The V gene is TRBV5-1, the J gene TRBJ1-4, with D unresolved. Germline CDR1 is SGHRS and CDR2 is YFSETQ. CDR3 length equals 16 residues. The V end lost 2 bases, the J end lost 7 bases, and 18 bases lay between the germline ends. CDR3 sequence reads: CASSLGSGPLSEKLFF. CDR3 nucleotides: TGCGCCAGCAGCTTAGGTAGTGGGCCGCTAAGTGAAAAACTGTTTTTT.

This clone was counted a single time. The V call is TRBV5-5, the J call TRBJ1-2, with D perhaps matching TRBD1 (6 bases). Trimming took 1 base from V and 5 from J, leaving 12 bases between them. The CDR3 extends over 14 amino acids. Germline CDR1 reads SGHKS; CDR2 reads YYEKEE (reference sequence). The CDR3 nucleotides are TGTGCCAGCAGCTTGAGACAGGCTCGATATGGCTACACCTTC. This codes for CASSLRQARYGYTF. Filled out from reference TRBV5-5 and TRBJ1-2, the complete variable domain reads DAGVTQSPTHLIKTRGQQVTLRCSPISGHKSVSWYQQVLGQGPQFIFQYYEKEERGRGNFPDRFSARQFPNYSSELNVNALLLGDSALYLCASSLRQARYGYTFGSGTRLTVV.

The J gene is TRBJ1-1, the V gene TRBV4-1; no clear D gene. The CDR3 is made up of 14 amino acids. Trimming removed 3 bases from V and 8 bases from J, with 16 bases in between. Germline lookup yields CDR1 MGHRA and CDR2 YSYEKL. For the CDR3, the DNA is TGCGCCAGCAGCCACACGACTTTCAATAGCGAAGCTTTCTTT. It codes for CASSHTTFNSEAFF.

The V gene is TRBV2, the J gene TRBJ2-1; weak D call: TRBD2 (6 bases). CDR1 and CDR2 from the germline V gene are SNHLY and FYNNEI. This CDR3 has 11 residues. Between the trimmed V and J ends, which lost 11 bases and 3 bases, there was a span of 8 bases. The CDR3 loop reads CAARGYNEQFF. The CDR3 region has the DNA TGTGCCGCGCGGGGCTACAATGAGCAGTTCTTC.

This chain connects TRBV11-3 to TRBJ2-3; 11 nucleotides match TRBD2. There are 15 residues in the CDR3. CDR1 and CDR2 from the germline V gene are SGHNT and YENEEA. The junction had 6 bases not matched to a gene; V was cut back by 6 bases and J by 4 bases. Here the CDR3 reads CASRPLAGGPDTQYF. The CDR3 DNA follows: TGTGCCAGCAGGCCCCTAGCGGGGGGACCAGATACGCAGTATTTT.

In its sample, this clone was seen a few times. The CDR3 bases are TGTGCCAGCAGCTTAGCAGGGGTAGAAACAGGGAACCTCTTCTACAATGAGCAGTTCTTC. Encoded protein: CASSLAGVETGNLFYNEQFF. This chain joins TRBV7-8 and TRBJ2-1, with D possibly matching TRBD1 (6 bases). There are 20 residues in the CDR3. CDR1 is SGHVS, CDR2 FQNEAQ, per germline. V shed 0 bases and J shed 3 bases, with 24 bases lying between them.

V usage is TRBV30 and J usage is TRBJ1-1; no reliable D call. Germline values: CDR1 GTSNPN, CDR2 SVGIG (reference sequence). V lost 2 bases and J lost 11, with 12 bases in between. The CDR3 is made up of 11 amino acids. CDR3 residues: CAWSRITGAFF. DNA of the CDR3: TGTGCCTGGAGTAGGATTACGGGGGCTTTCTTT.

The chain is built from TRBV4-1 and TRBJ1-1; possible D gene TRBD1, 6 bases. This CDR3 spans 18 amino acids. The ends were cut back, 0 bases at V and 0 bases at J, with 17 bases in the middle. Germline CDR1 MGHRA, CDR2 YSYEKL. This chain's CDR3 is CASSQDQRGSGMNTEAFF. The CDR3 DNA reads TGCGCCAGCAGCCAAGATCAAAGGGGGTCCGGGATGAACACTGAAGCTTTCTTT.

The chain is built from TRBV7-5 and TRBJ1-3; the table's D call TRBD1 went unverified against the DNA. TRBV7-5 has pseudogene status. The CDR3 is 18 residues long. The CDR3 spells CARSTPPGTGFSGNTIYF. CDR3 in DNA: TGTGCCAGAAGCACACCCCCCGGGACAGGGTTCTCTGGAAACACCATATATTTT.

This clone was seen a few times. The chain uses TRBV2 and TRBJ2-5; 7 nucleotides agree with TRBD1. The CDR3 consists of 13 residues. The V segment lost 6 bases and the J segment 5 bases; nucleotides outside the gene matches: 6. Germline V gene data show CDR1 as SNHLY and CDR2 as FYNNEI. The CDR3 is CASRYGTEETQYF. CDR3 bases: TGTGCCAGCAGGTACGGGACAGAGGAGACCCAGTACTTC.

The chain links TRBV6-6 to TRBJ1-1; the D gene is possibly TRBD1 (5 bases). The CDR3 is made up of 14 amino acids. Germline assignment: CDR1 MNHNY and CDR2 SVGAGI (reference sequence). V was clipped by 6 bases and J by 3 bases, with 14 bases between them. CDR3 coding DNA: TGTGCCAGCAGCTCCGTTGCGGGGGACACTGAAGCTTTCTTT. It yields the protein CASSSVAGDTEAFF.

The CDR3 nucleotides read TGTGCCAGTAGTATAGAGGGACGACAGGGGGCCCAGCCCCAGCATTTT. It specifies CASSIEGRQGAQPQHF. The chain couples TRBV19 to TRBJ1-5, with 10 bases that match TRBD1. The CDR3 covers 16 residues. The ends lost 0 bases at V and 7 bases at J; junction bases unmatched: 6. CDR1 and CDR2 (germline): LNHDA, SQIVND (reference sequence).

This clone has a handful of counts. The chain couples TRBV6-6 to TRBJ1-1, with D perhaps matching TRBD1 (5 bases). The germline gives CDR1 MNHNY, CDR2 SVGAGI (reference sequence). V shed 6 bases and J shed 0 bases, with 11 bases lying between them. The CDR3 spans 14 residues. CDR3 bases: TGTGCCAGCAGGTCGACAGCCCTGAACACTGAAGCTTTCTTT. Its protein is CASRSTALNTEAFF.

This clone was seen only once. This chain joins TRBV9 and TRBJ2-3, with D perhaps matching TRBD1 (6 bases). This CDR3 region has 14 residues. V lost 4 bases and J lost 0, with 9 bases in between. Per germline, CDR1 SGDLS and CDR2 YYNGEE. The CDR3 sequence: CASSPGQSTDTQYF. In nucleotides, the CDR3 is TGTGCCAGCAGCCCCGGACAGAGCACAGATACGCAGTATTTT.

This chain uses TRBV18 with TRBJ1-2, with D possibly matching TRBD1 (6 bases). The CDR3 is 14 amino acids. The V and J ends lost 3 bases and 7 bases respectively, with 15 bases between them. The germline gives CDR1 KGHSH, CDR2 LQKENI. This CDR3 is CASSPQGPLGGYTF. CDR3 coding DNA: TGTGCCAGCTCACCCCAGGGGCCGCTCGGTGGCTACACCTTC.

The genes are TRBV13 and TRBJ1-1, with 8 bases identical to TRBD1. This CDR3 has 14 amino acids. J gave up 6 bases and V 3 bases, and 6 bases lay outside the gene matches. In germline, CDR1 is PRHDT, CDR2 FYEKMQ (reference sequence). In nucleotides, the CDR3 is TGTGCCAGCAGCTTCACAGGGGGATTGGCTGAAGCTTTCTTT. This encodes CASSFTGGLAEAFF.

This clone was counted a single time. The genes are TRBV29-1 and TRBJ1-2, with D tentatively TRBD1 (5 bases). Trimming pared 0 bases from V and 0 bases from J, leaving 14 bases between. CDR1 and CDR2 (germline): SQVTM, ANQGSEA. There are 16 residues in the CDR3. The DNA for the CDR3 is TGCAGCGTTGAAGACCACAAGACAGCCCCTAACTATGGCTACACCTTC. Amino acid sequence: CSVEDHKTAPNYGYTF.

This clone occurred once. The genes are TRBV5-5 and TRBJ1-1; D unresolved. CDR1 and CDR2 from the germline V gene are SGHKS and YYEKEE (reference sequence). The CDR3 has 13 residues. Between the trimmed V and J ends, which lost 2 bases and 2 bases, there was a span of 7 bases. For the CDR3, the DNA is TGTGCCAGCAGCTTTTCGGGAAACACTGAAGCTTTCTTT. Translating it yields CASSFSGNTEAFF.

This clone was recorded only once. The chain recombines TRBV6-5 with TRBJ2-7; 7 bases line up with TRBD1. Germline-derived CDR1 and CDR2 are MNHEY and SVGAGI. Trimming took 6 bases from V and 0 from J; bases not matched to a gene: 5. The CDR3 totals 14 residues. The CDR3 spells CASSFRQGSYEQYF. The CDR3 DNA reads TGTGCCAGCAGCTTTCGACAGGGCTCCTACGAGCAGTACTTC.

The chain carries TRBV15 and TRBJ1-2; the match to TRBD1 covers 8 bases. The germline V gene encodes CDR1 LNHNV and CDR2 YYDKDF (reference sequence). Losses at the gene ends were 3 bases for V and 4 bases for J; bases not matched to a gene: 7. The CDR3 consists of 15 residues. The CDR3 nucleotides read TGTGCCACCAGCAGCATAACCGGGACAGGCTATGGCTACACCTTC. Its translation: CATSSITGTGYGYTF.

This chain joins TRBV6-5 and TRBJ1-5; no definite D call. The germline V gene encodes CDR1 MNHEY and CDR2 SVGAGI. The V end was cut by 7 bases, the J end by 2 bases, with 12 bases between. CDR3 length equals 14 residues. The CDR3 reads CASTTAGGNQPQHF. CDR3 bases: TGTGCCAGCACCACCGCAGGCGGCAATCAGCCCCAGCATTTT.

J is TRBJ1-4 and V is TRBV18; the D gene is possibly TRBD1 (5 bases). CDR1 KGHSH and CDR2 LQKENI come from the germline V gene. V lost 3 bases, J lost 1 base, and 9 bases lay in between. The length of the CDR3 is 15 residues. CDR3 in amino acids: CASSPNGGTNEKLFF. DNA of the CDR3: TGTGCCAGCTCACCTAACGGGGGAACTAATGAAAAACTGTTTTTT.

V gene TRBV30 combines with J gene TRBJ1-5; D remains unclear. The CDR3 totals 14 residues. The ends were cut back, 0 bases at V and 6 bases at J, with 12 bases in the middle. Germline assignment: CDR1 GTSNPN and CDR2 SVGIG (reference sequence). CDR3 sequence: CAWSVQNGGQPQHF. The CDR3 coding sequence is TGTGCCTGGAGTGTACAAAACGGAGGTCAGCCCCAGCATTTT.

DNA of the CDR3: TGTGCCAGCAGCTCACAGGGGGACTATGGCTACACCTTC. Its protein is CASSSQGDYGYTF. V and J are TRBV5-6 and TRBJ1-2, with 8 bases fitting TRBD1. V trimming: 3 bases; J trimming: 3 bases; junction bases outside the gene matches: 1. Germline values: CDR1 SGHDT, CDR2 YYEEEE. The CDR3 loop spans 13 amino acids.

CDR3 in DNA: TGCGCCAGCAGCTTGGTACCAGGTGGTTACGAGCAGTACTTC. Translating gives CASSLVPGGYEQYF. The rearrangement links TRBV5-1 to TRBJ2-7; D unclear. Germline-derived CDR1 and CDR2 are SGHRS and YFSETQ. The length of the CDR3 is 14 residues. The ends were cut back, 0 bases at V and 4 bases at J, with 11 bases in the middle.